The 15 T cell receptor beta chains reported below all come from one sample, sequenced in a study of cytomegalovirus exposure and HLA in healthy donors. PCR employed 60 Vbeta and 13 Jbeta primers. Clones were read by immunoSEQ multiplex PCR, and TCRdb kept only the in-frame ones, dropping some. The sample holds around 150,000 clones, about two thirds seen once. Specimen: PBMCs. The receptor set was obtained from a woman younger than 45 in good health and CMV-seronegative.

The genes are TRBV27 and TRBJ1-1; no reliable D call. Trimming cost V 4 bases and J 0 bases, with 12 bases left between them. Germline V gene sequence: CDR1 MNHEY, CDR2 SMNVEV (reference sequence). The length of the CDR3 is 15 residues. The CDR3 DNA follows: TGTGCCAGCAGTTCCAACGAGATCATGAACACTGAAGCTTTCTTT. It translates to CASSSNEIMNTEAFF.

This chain links TRBV6-1 with TRBJ1-5; D call uncertain. CDR1 and CDR2 (germline): MNHNS, SASEGT. The CDR3 runs to 13 residues. The V and J ends lost 4 bases and 7 bases respectively, with 11 bases between them. The CDR3 is CASSGERRQPQHF. In nucleotides, the CDR3 is TGTGCCAGCAGTGGAGAGAGGAGGCAGCCCCAGCATTTT.

J is TRBJ1-1 and V is TRBV6-1; no clear D gene. Germline lookup yields CDR1 MNHNS and CDR2 SASEGT. V was clipped by 4 bases and J by 0 bases, with 15 bases between them. CDR3 length: 16 residues. The CDR3 reads CASSAPQGGMNTEAFF. In nucleotides, the CDR3 is TGTGCCAGCAGTGCCCCGCAAGGAGGGATGAACACTGAAGCTTTCTTT.

V and J are TRBV5-6 and TRBJ2-7, with TRBD2 matching 7 bases. V shed 0 bases and J 2 bases; nucleotides not matched to a gene: 8. Germline V gene data show CDR1 as SGHDT and CDR2 as YYEEEE. There are 16 residues in the CDR3. The CDR3 sequence is CASSLVGGSTTYEQYF. The CDR3 nucleotides are TGTGCCAGCAGCTTGGTGGGCGGGAGCACCACCTACGAGCAGTACTTC.

This clone was observed a handful of times. This chain links TRBV7-2 with TRBJ2-1; 7 bases match TRBD2. Germline V gene lookup returns CDR1 SGHTA and CDR2 FQGNSA. J gave up 12 bases and V 0 bases, and 14 bases lay outside the gene matches. The CDR3 sequence is 16 residues long. The CDR3 region is CASSLAPGLGGGGQFF. CDR3 DNA sequence: TGTGCCAGCAGCTTAGCACCGGGACTGGGCGGCGGGGGGCAGTTCTTC.

This sequence joins TRBV28 and TRBJ1-4; 9 positions agree with TRBD1. The junction had 15 bases not matched to a gene; V was cut back by 5 bases and J by 11 bases. The CDR3 is 16 amino acids. Germline lookup yields CDR1 MDHEN and CDR2 SYDVKM. CDR3: CASSPRQGVVFEKLFF. CDR3 sequence (DNA): TGTGCCAGCAGTCCTAGACAGGGGGTAGTATTTGAGAAACTGTTTTTT.

This clone has just one count. This chain connects TRBV18 to TRBJ2-7; no clear D. The germline CDR1 and CDR2 sequences are KGHSH and LQKENI. V lost 1 base and J lost 6, with 16 bases in between. The CDR3 loop spans 15 amino acids. CDR3 bases: TGTGCCAGCTCACCACTTATGGCGGAAAGGAGCGAGCAGTACTTC. Amino acids: CASSPLMAERSEQYF.

The gene calls are TRBV7-8 and TRBJ2-5; D possibly corresponds to TRBD1 (5 bases). The CDR3 runs to 13 residues. Trimming pared 5 bases from V and 1 base from J, leaving 8 bases between. Germline CDR1 SGHVS, CDR2 FQNEAQ. The CDR3 is CASSRQFQETQYF. CDR3 DNA: TGTGCCAGCAGCAGACAGTTCCAAGAGACCCAGTACTTC.

The rearrangement uses TRBV11-3 and TRBJ1-2; TRBD1 aligns across 7 bases. J was trimmed by 0 bases and V by 0 bases; bases with no gene match: 10. CDR3 length: 18 residues. CDR1 and CDR2 from the germline V gene are SGHNT and YENEEA. CDR3 nucleotides: TGTGCCAGCAGCTTAGATCCGGGCAGGGGGGCTCCTAACTATGGCTACACCTTC. This translates into CASSLDPGRGAPNYGYTF.

The rearrangement links TRBV5-4 to TRBJ1-2; 8 bases are shared with TRBD1. CDR1 and CDR2 from the germline V gene are SGHNT and YYREEE (reference sequence). Trimming cost V 5 bases and J 8 bases; bases outside gene matches: 8. This CDR3 spans 13 amino acids. The CDR3 protein is CASREGQDLGYTF. The CDR3 DNA is TGTGCCAGCAGAGAGGGACAGGACTTAGGCTACACCTTC. Supplemented by reference TRBV5-4 and TRBJ1-2, the full variable domain reads ETGVTQSPTHLIKTRGQQVTLRCSSQSGHNTVSWYQQALGQGPQFIFQYYREEENGRGNFPPRFSGLQFPNYSSELNVNALELDDSALYLCASREGQDLGYTFGSGTRLTVV.

This rearrangement joins TRBV4-2 to TRBJ2-7; 9 bases fit TRBD2. Per the germline V gene, CDR1 is LGHNA and CDR2 is YNFKEQ. This CDR3 comprises 16 residues. V trimming: 1 base; J trimming: 0 bases; junction bases outside the gene matches: 4. The CDR3 coding sequence is TGTGCCAGCAGCCAAGTCAGCGGGGGGACCTCCTACGAGCAGTACTTC. This gives the protein CASSQVSGGTSYEQYF.

This rearrangement joins TRBV2 to TRBJ1-1, with TRBD1 matching over 7 bases. Germline V gene sequence: CDR1 SNHLY, CDR2 FYNNEI. V lost 8 bases and J lost 3; bases outside the gene matches: 6. This CDR3 region has 13 residues. CDR3 in amino acids: CASSDRVYTEAFF. CDR3 sequence (DNA): TGTGCCAGCTCCGACAGGGTCTACACTGAAGCTTTCTTT.

The genes are TRBV5-4 and TRBJ2-4, with TRBD1 identical over 9 bases. This CDR3 region has 14 residues. V lost 4 bases to trimming and J lost 6 bases; unmatched junction nucleotides: 5. Germline CDR1 and CDR2: SGHNT and YYREEE (reference sequence). This CDR3 is CASSLTGGGNIQYF. CDR3 bases: TGTGCCAGCAGCCTAACAGGGGGCGGAAACATTCAGTACTTC.

With respect to this clone: This CDR3 is missing its conserved last phenylalanine or tryptophan, likely due to a read error. V usage is TRBV30 and J usage is TRBJ2-7; a weak D match, TRBD2 (7 bases). This CDR3 is 14 amino acids long. Germline lookup yields CDR1 GTSNPN and CDR2 SVGIG (reference sequence). The V and J ends lost 5 bases and 3 bases respectively, with 17 bases between them. The CDR3 loop is CAWGRGQGHYEQYS. The CDR3 DNA is TGTGCCTGGGGGCGGGGGCAGGGGCACTACGAGCAGTACTCC.

The J gene is TRBJ2-5, the V gene TRBV6-5; the match to TRBD2 covers 7 bases. Germline V gives CDR1 MNHEY, CDR2 SVGAGI. Losses at the gene ends were 6 bases for V and 6 bases for J; bases not matched to a gene: 7. There are 13 residues in the CDR3. This chain's CDR3 is CASRVASGKTQYF. DNA for the CDR3: TGTGCCAGCAGGGTTGCTAGCGGAAAGACCCAGTACTTC.